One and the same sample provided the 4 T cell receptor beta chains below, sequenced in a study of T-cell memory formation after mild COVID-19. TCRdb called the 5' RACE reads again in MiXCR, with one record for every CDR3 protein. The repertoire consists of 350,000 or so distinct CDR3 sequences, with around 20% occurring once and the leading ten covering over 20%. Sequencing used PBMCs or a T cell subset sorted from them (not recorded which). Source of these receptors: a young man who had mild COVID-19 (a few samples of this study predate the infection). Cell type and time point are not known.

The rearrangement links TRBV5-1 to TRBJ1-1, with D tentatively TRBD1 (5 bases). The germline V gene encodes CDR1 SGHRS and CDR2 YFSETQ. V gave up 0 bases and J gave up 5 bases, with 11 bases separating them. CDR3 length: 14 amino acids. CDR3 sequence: CASSLGSGMTEAFF. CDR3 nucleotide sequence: TGCGCCAGCAGCTTGGGATCAGGGATGACTGAAGCTTTCTTT.

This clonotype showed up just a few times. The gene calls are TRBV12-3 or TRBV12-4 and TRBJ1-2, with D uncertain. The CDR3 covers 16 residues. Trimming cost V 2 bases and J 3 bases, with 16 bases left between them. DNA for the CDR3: TGTGCCAGCAGTTTATACCCCGCGAATCAGTACTATGGCTACACCTTC. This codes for CASSLYPANQYYGYTF.

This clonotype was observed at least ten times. The CDR3 loop is CASSLGWETQYF. For the CDR3, the DNA is TGCGCCAGCAGCTTGGGTTGGGAGACCCAGTACTTC. The V call is TRBV5-1, the J call TRBJ2-5; no reliable D call. Between the trimmed V and J ends, which lost 0 bases and 5 bases, there was a span of 5 bases. This CDR3 region has 12 residues. Looked up from germline, CDR1 is SGHRS and CDR2 is YFSETQ.

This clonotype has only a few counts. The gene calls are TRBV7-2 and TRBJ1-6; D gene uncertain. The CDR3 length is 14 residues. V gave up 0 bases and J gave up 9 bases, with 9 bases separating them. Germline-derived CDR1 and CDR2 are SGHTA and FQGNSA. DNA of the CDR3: TGTGCCAGCAGCTTAGCGAGTGCGCGTTCACCCCTCCACTTT. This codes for CASSLASARSPLHF. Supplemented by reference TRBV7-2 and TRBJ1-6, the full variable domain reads GAGVSQSPSNKVTEKGKDVELRCDPISGHTALYWYRQSLGQGLEFLIYFQGNSAPDKSGLPSDRFSAERTGGSVSTLTIQRTQQEDSAVYLCASSLASARSPLHFGNGTRLTVT.